This T cell receptor (beta chain) stems from a study of STAT5B mutations in CD4+ large granular lymphocyte leukemia (dated by TCRdb to 2021 to 2024). Study-wide context: Among the healthy controls, the CDR3 'QG' motif was associated with a particular HLA allele. The TCRbeta repertoires of CD4+ T-cell large granular lymphocyte leukemia patients were compared with the TCRbeta repertoires of healthy blood donors. The purity of purified fractions was confirmed by flow cytometry on FACSCanto II or FACSVerse to exceed 95% among lymphocytes.

The healthy controls were over 30 blood donors, and the buffy coats of these donors were supplied by the Finnish Red Cross blood service. All TCR-sequenced material derived from peripheral blood: patient blood samples and healthy donor buffy coats. Ficoll-Hypaque gradient centrifugation was used to isolate peripheral blood mononuclear cells. CD4+ cells were purified magnetically from the buffy coats of healthy controls. Genomic DNA was extracted with the Gentra Puregene Cell and Tissue kit and quantified on a Qubit 2.0 fluorometer. The table lists this clone with a count of one. The antigen it binds to is not known. The record has no base qualities; no much larger clone is one base away. The immunoSEQ assay at survey resolution was used to sequence TCRbeta rearrangements from genomic DNA. Concerning the study's data processing: In the TCR sequencing data, the smallest productive clonotype frequency that could be detected was 2.59 x 10-5. Only productive TCRbeta rearrangements, meaning sequences that were complete and in-frame, were kept for the analyses. Sample clonality was computed as Simpson clonality in the immunoSEQ Analyzer version 3.0. Clones were categorized by frequency as very rare, small, medium, large (1-20%) or hyperexpanded (>20%). OLGA 1.2.3 estimated generation probabilities, VDJtools produced V-gene circos plots, VDJdb was queried for specificities, and GLIPH identified CDR3 motifs. The table comes from immuneACCESS by way of TCRdb, which keeps in-frame sequences with V and J called. Part of the clones is missing from these tables; in studies checked, under half for an unresolved V gene and the rest for unknown reasons. V and J calls and clone size are given by that table; D and trimming were obtained from the DNA. The sample has approximately 27,000 clones on record, 81% of them singletons. The leading ten clones occupy 0.25% to 0.4% of the sample.

Measured from the cysteine to the phenylalanine, the CDR3 is 14 residues long. The DNA shown is the 42-base CDR3, in frame from base 1. In the germline V gene, CDR1 corresponds to MNHNS and CDR2 to SASEGT. V loses 3 bases of germline sequence and J loses 2 bases, and the interval between the two ends is 10 bases. The full study reports these points: TRBV06-family usage was enriched among the top patient clones (8/27) compared with healthy controls (2/35). The data were not HLA-matched, and the higher clonality in CD4+ T-LGLL than in CD8+ T-LGLL could be due to the relatively small sample size. Main leukemic clonotypes were private to each patient, although 25% to 30% of the main leukemic clonotypes were found at low frequency in the non-leukemic repertoires of other patients. Greater clonality appeared to be present in CD4-sorted patient repertoires than in healthy CD4+ repertoires, and the difference was retained after the putative leukemic clones were removed.

The source of this sequence is a human donor in good health. The V and J segments used are TRBV6-1 and TRBJ2-5, with the D segment identity uncertain. The sample was CD4+ T cells from blood buffy coats. The CDR3 region reads CASSDRWPQETQYF. The nucleotide sequence reads TGTGCCAGCAGTGATAGATGGCCTCAAGAGACCCAGTACTTC.